Listed below are T cell receptor beta chains from one sample, sequenced in a study of T-cell reconstitution after alpha-beta-depleted transplantation in children. TCRdb processed the PCR reads anew with MiXCR; each CDR3 protein has one entry. The sample comprises 250,000 to 300,000 distinct CDR3 sequences, approximately 9.6% of which are singletons, and over 9% rests with the top ten. Sequenced material: PBMCs from the stem cell graft donor, taken from the stem cell graft. The receptors come from a human donor who donated a stem cell graft to a child with SCID. CDR3s include the opening cysteine and the closing phenylalanine or tryptophan. A D gene is named only where the DNA matches it firmly. A row's size may be missing; if present it is once, few, many or a size class.

many TRBJ2-1 TRBV15 TRBD2 CATSPPTSGSSYNEQFF TGTGCCACCAGCCCTCCGACTAGCGGGAGCTCCTACAATGAGCAGTTCTTC
many TRBJ2-1 TRBV5-1 TRBD2 CASSSGTSGHNEQFF TGCGCCAGCAGCTCTGGGACTAGCGGACACAATGAGCAGTTCTTC
few TRBJ2-6 TRBV3-1 TRBD1 CASSQDGTALSGANVLTF TGTGCCAGCAGCCAAGACGGGACAGCACTCTCTGGGGCCAACGTCCTGACTTTC
- TRBJ2-3 TRBV12-3/TRBV12-4 - CASSHRARADTQYF TGTGCCAGCAGTCACAGGGCCCGGGCAGATACGCAGTATTTT
few TRBJ2-5 TRBV7-9 TRBD2 CASSSLLAGGRSAQYF TGTGCCAGCAGTTCTTTACTAGCGGGGGGAAGATCGGCCCAGTACTTC
- TRBJ2-2 TRBV11-2 - CASAWGYTGELFF TGTGCCAGCGCCTGGGGGTACACCGGGGAGCTGTTTTTT
few TRBJ2-1 TRBV12-3/TRBV12-4 TRBD2 CASSFSGTSGAGEQFF TGTGCCAGCAGTTTTTCCGGGACTAGCGGGGCCGGTGAGCAGTTCTTC
few TRBJ2-3 TRBV6-1 TRBD2 CASTPAGSTDTQYF TGTGCCAGCACCCCAGCGGGGAGCACAGATACGCAGTATTTT
- TRBJ2-7 TRBV29-1 - CSVAEGTAYEQYF TGCAGCGTTGCAGAAGGTACCGCCTACGAGCAGTACTTC
- TRBJ2-3 TRBV27 TRBD1 CAPLQGGTDTQYF TGTGCCCCATTACAGGGGGGCACAGATACGCAGTATTTT
many TRBJ2-3 TRBV24-1 - CATSDLGDTQYF TGTGCCACCAGTGATTTGGGCGATACGCAGTATTTT
many TRBJ2-2 TRBV12-5 - CASGSTGFNTGELFF TGTGCTAGTGGCTCGACAGGTTTCAACACCGGGGAGCTGTTTTTT
once TRBJ2-3 TRBV11-2 TRBD2 CASSHHSGPSGGPSTDTQYF TGTGCCAGCAGCCACCACAGCGGGCCTAGCGGGGGGCCCAGCACAGATACGCAGTATTTT
few TRBJ2-1 TRBV24-1 TRBD2 CATSDPSGANNEQFF TGTGCCACCAGTGACCCTAGCGGGGCTAACAATGAGCAGTTCTTC
few TRBJ1-2 TRBV29-1 - CSVFLSGHNYGYTF TGCAGCGTTTTTCTTTCGGGACATAACTATGGCTACACCTTC
few TRBJ2-6 TRBV7-2 - CASSLGGYGANVLTF TGTGCCAGCAGCTTAGGCGGGTATGGGGCCAACGTCCTGACTTTC
- TRBJ2-3 TRBV5-1 TRBD2 CASSLAGRGKHTDTQYF TGCGCCAGCAGCTTGGCCGGGAGGGGGAAGCACACAGATACGCAGTATTTT
few TRBJ2-3 TRBV5-1 TRBD1 CASSGQGDTQYF TGCGCCAGCAGCGGACAGGGAGATACGCAGTATTTT
many TRBJ2-7 TRBV6-1 - CASSEAGWEEQYF TGTGCCAGCAGTGAAGCTGGATGGGAGGAGCAGTACTTC
many TRBJ2-2 TRBV9 - CASSVVAGTGELFF TGTGCCAGCAGCGTAGTCGCAGGGACCGGGGAGCTGTTTTTT
- TRBJ2-7 TRBV5-1 - CASSLVQFHEQYF TGCGCCAGCAGCTTGGTCCAATTCCACGAGCAGTACTTC
few TRBJ2-3 TRBV5-1 - CASSLGDSQNTQYF TGCGCCAGCAGCTTGGGAGACTCCCAGAATACGCAGTATTTT
many TRBJ2-3 TRBV20-1 - CSARDVDTQYF TGCAGTGCTAGAGATGTAGATACGCAGTATTTT
few TRBJ2-7 TRBV20-1 TRBD1 CSAWDRGSHEQYF TGCAGTGCTTGGGACAGGGGGTCTCACGAGCAGTACTTC
once TRBJ2-3 TRBV3-1 - CASSQLVPGTDTQYF TGTGCCAGCAGCCAACTGGTGCCAGGGACAGATACGCAGTATTTT
many TRBJ2-3 TRBV15 - CATSREEDDTDTQYF TGTGCCACCAGCAGAGAGGAGGACGACACAGATACGCAGTATTTT
few TRBJ1-1 TRBV20-1 TRBD1 CSAGGQSTEAFF TGCAGTGCTGGGGGACAGAGCACCGAAGCTTTCTTT
- TRBJ2-2 TRBV25-1 - CASTTWGTPNTGELFF TGTGCCAGCACCACCTGGGGGACCCCGAACACCGGGGAGCTGTTTTTT
many TRBJ2-1 TRBV5-1 - CASSLDAYNEQFF TGCGCCAGCAGCTTGGATGCCTACAATGAGCAGTTCTTC
many TRBJ2-2 TRBV12-3/TRBV12-4 - CASSHQGSSGELFF TGTGCCAGCAGCCACCAGGGGAGTTCCGGGGAGCTGTTTTTT
few TRBJ1-1 TRBV6-1 - CASNGRRVTEAFF TGTGCCAGCAATGGACGGAGGGTAACTGAAGCTTTCTTT
few TRBJ2-1 TRBV7-9 TRBD1 CASSLGQGNYNEQFF TGTGCCAGCAGCTTGGGACAGGGGAACTACAATGAGCAGTTCTTC
- TRBJ2-7 TRBV7-9 - CASSFTPGGEQYF TGTGCCAGCAGCTTCACTCCCGGGGGCGAGCAGTACTTC
- TRBJ1-2 TRBV5-1 TRBD1 CASTLWGQGMAGYTF TGCGCCAGCACCCTATGGGGACAGGGTATGGCTGGCTACACCTTC
- TRBJ2-5 TRBV12-3/TRBV12-4 - CASSLQGYQETQYF TGTGCCAGCAGTTTACAGGGGTACCAAGAGACCCAGTACTTC
- TRBJ1-2 TRBV12-3/TRBV12-4 - CASRDEGDYGYTF TGTGCCAGCAGAGATGAAGGGGACTATGGCTACACCTTC
few TRBJ2-1 TRBV12-3/TRBV12-4 - CASSSSVGEQFF TGTGCCAGCAGTTCTAGCGTAGGGGAGCAGTTCTTC
- TRBJ1-1 TRBV29-1 - CSVADAGTEAFF TGCAGCGTGGCCGACGCGGGGACTGAAGCTTTCTTT
many TRBJ2-3 TRBV12-3/TRBV12-4 - CASSKQGLVTDTQYF TGTGCCAGCAGTAAACAGGGATTGGTCACAGATACGCAGTATTTT
few TRBJ2-5 TRBV5-1 - CASSSGQNQETQYF TGCGCCAGCAGCTCGGGACAAAACCAAGAGACCCAGTACTTC
many TRBJ1-2 TRBV6-5 - CASSYRLGEGNYGYTF TGTGCCAGCAGTTACCGTCTGGGGGAGGGTAACTATGGCTACACCTTC
few TRBJ2-7 TRBV2 - CAISGDDEQYF TGTGCCATTTCGGGGGACGACGAGCAGTACTTC
- TRBJ2-6 TRBV15 - CATSTRAGANVLTF TGTGCCACCAGCACCAGGGCTGGGGCCAACGTCCTGACTTTC
- TRBJ1-1 TRBV12-3/TRBV12-4 - CASSHLRTEAFF TGTGCCAGCAGTCACCTACGGACTGAAGCTTTCTTT
few TRBJ1-3 TRBV12-3/TRBV12-4 - CASSFGLSGNTIYF TGTGCCAGCAGTTTCGGTCTCTCTGGAAACACCATATATTTT
- TRBJ1-2 TRBV20-1 - CSATSAGRRPVGYTF TGCAGTGCTACCTCGGCGGGACGGCGTCCGGTTGGCTACACCTTC
- TRBJ1-1 TRBV2 - CASSTIGGADTEAFF TGTGCCAGCAGTACTATCGGGGGGGCGGACACTGAAGCTTTCTTT
few TRBJ1-5 TRBV20-1 TRBD1 CSVPGQINQPQHF TGCAGTGTCCCGGGACAGATCAATCAGCCCCAGCATTTT
few TRBJ2-2 TRBV3-1 - CASSQGVADGELFF TGTGCCAGCAGCCAAGGTGTGGCGGACGGGGAGCTGTTTTTT
few TRBJ2-1 TRBV18 - CASSPYGTLGEQFF TGTGCCAGCTCACCCTATGGGACTCTCGGTGAGCAGTTCTTC